The 18 T cell receptor beta chains below come from one sample, sequenced in a study of CD8 T cells in Susac syndrome. Random hexamers were used to reverse transcribe roughly 0.45 to 1 ug of RNA. Each CDR3 protein gets one entry after TCRdb re-called the immunoSEQ multiplex PCR reads with MiXCR. The data contain about 120,000 distinct CDR3 sequences, roughly 94% of them singletons. Material for sequencing was CD4+ T cells from PBMCs. The source is a human donor with multiple sclerosis.

The rearrangement links TRBV30 to TRBJ1-1, with D perhaps matching TRBD1 (6 bases). The CDR3 contains 13 residues. Germline lookup yields CDR1 GTSNPN and CDR2 SVGIG (reference sequence). Trimming removed 6 bases from V and 5 bases from J, with 16 bases in between. This CDR3 reads CACPRGGGTEAFF. The DNA of the CDR3 is TGTGCCTGCCCCAGGGGTGGTGGAACTGAAGCTTTCTTT. Full variable domain (outside the CDR3, taken from reference TRBV30 and TRBJ1-1): SQTIHQWPATLVQPVGSPLSLECTVEGTSNPNLYWYRQAAGRGLQLLFYSVGIGQISSEVPQNLSASRPQDRQFILSSKKLLLSDSGFYLCACPRGGGTEAFFGQGTRLTVV.

The chain recombines TRBV5-1 with TRBJ1-1, with D unresolved. V was cut by 1 base and J by 3 bases, with 7 bases left in between. This CDR3 spans 13 amino acids. The germline V gene encodes CDR1 SGHRS and CDR2 YFSETQ. DNA of the CDR3: TGCGCCAGCAGCTTGAAGGCCCACACTGAAGCTTTCTTT. Residues: CASSLKAHTEAFF.

The chain uses TRBV6-2 or TRBV6-3 and TRBJ2-2; 9 bases line up with TRBD1. V shed 7 bases and J 0 bases; nucleotides not matched to a gene: 3. This CDR3 contains 15 residues. CDR1 MNHEY and CDR2 SVGEGT come from the germline V gene. CDR3 in amino acids: CASKQGAANTGELFF. The DNA of the CDR3 is TGTGCCAGCAAACAGGGGGCAGCGAACACCGGGGAGCTGTTTTTT.

V gene TRBV6-6 combines with J gene TRBJ2-1, with D unclear. The CDR3 consists of 12 residues. The germline V and J ends were trimmed by 2 bases and 9 bases, with 8 bases remaining between them. Germline values: CDR1 MNHNY, CDR2 SVGAGI (reference sequence). The CDR3: CASSYGFTEQFF. Written as DNA, the CDR3 is TGTGCCAGCAGTTACGGGTTTACTGAGCAGTTCTTC.

This clonotype was seen a single time. The genes are TRBV24-1 and TRBJ2-2; 11 bases align to TRBD1. CDR3 length: 14 residues. Germline trimming cut 7 bases from V and 7 bases from J; bases unmatched to any gene: 4. In germline, CDR1 is KGHDR, CDR2 SFDVKD. The chain's CDR3 is CATSRTGGGGELFF. Here the CDR3 DNA reads TGTGCCACCAGCCGGACAGGGGGCGGCGGGGAGCTGTTTTTT.

V and J are TRBV20-1 and TRBJ2-7; weak D call: TRBD1 (5 bases). Germline CDR1 DFQATT, CDR2 SNEGSKA (reference sequence). V dropped 0 bases and J dropped 2 bases, with 8 bases sitting between them. The CDR3 has 13 residues. The DNA of the CDR3 is TGCAGTGCTAGAGATGACAGAACCTACGAGCAGTACTTC. Its translation is CSARDDRTYEQYF.

The V and J genes are TRBV3-1 and TRBJ1-2, with D hard to call. Germline lookup yields CDR1 LGHDT and CDR2 YNNKEL (reference sequence). Trimming stripped 1 base from V and 4 bases from J, with 16 bases between. The CDR3 is made up of 16 amino acids. CDR3 loop: CASSQVGGQVLYGYTF. The CDR3 DNA reads TGTGCCAGCAGCCAAGTGGGAGGGCAGGTACTCTATGGCTACACCTTC.

The chain has TRBV3-1 and TRBJ2-7; 8 bases line up with TRBD2. The CDR3 spans 14 residues. After removal of 4 bases from V and 6 bases from J, the junction contained 8 bases not matched to a gene. Germline values: CDR1 LGHDT, CDR2 YNNKEL (reference sequence). The CDR3: CASSPSGPAGEQYF. The CDR3, as DNA: TGTGCCAGCAGCCCTAGCGGGCCCGCTGGCGAGCAGTACTTC.

CDR3: CSARGNTEAFF. The DNA of the CDR3 is TGCAGTGCTAGGGGGAACACTGAAGCTTTCTTT. This chain joins TRBV20-1 and TRBJ1-1; D uncertain. V was clipped by 3 bases and J by 1 base, with 3 bases between them. Germline V gives CDR1 DFQATT, CDR2 SNEGSKA (reference sequence). The length of the CDR3 is 11 residues.

The gene calls are TRBV3-1 and TRBJ2-7; TRBD1 might be the D (5 bases). V lost 1 base and J lost 3, with 10 bases in between. This CDR3 is 14 amino acids long. CDR1 is LGHDT and CDR2 is YNNKEL in the germline V gene (reference sequence). CDR3 residues: CASSQAPGIYEQYF. The CDR3 bases are TGTGCCAGCAGCCAAGCCCCAGGGATCTACGAGCAGTACTTC.

V and J are TRBV7-9 and TRBJ2-5; TRBD1 is a possible D gene (6 bases). The germline CDR1 and CDR2 sequences are SEHNR and FQNEAQ (reference sequence). V was cut by 1 base and J by 7 bases, with 10 bases left in between. The CDR3 contains 13 residues. The DNA for the CDR3 is TGTGCCAGCAGCTTAGACAGGGCGGGGACCCAGTACTTC. The encoded protein is CASSLDRAGTQYF.

J is TRBJ1-3 and V is TRBV30; tentative D call: TRBD1 (5 bases). Per the germline V gene, CDR1 is GTSNPN and CDR2 is SVGIG (reference sequence). This CDR3 region has 14 residues. V was shortened by 2 bases and J by 0 bases, with 8 bases between the two germline ends. CDR3 sequence (DNA): TGTGCCTGGAGTTCAGGGTACTCTGGAAACACCATATATTTT. It yields the protein CAWSSGYSGNTIYF.

The V call is TRBV18, the J call TRBJ1-5, with 7 positions matching TRBD1. J was trimmed by 5 bases and V by 5 bases; bases with no gene match: 3. Germline V lookup: CDR1 KGHSH, CDR2 LQKENI. This CDR3 has 13 residues. The DNA for the CDR3 is TGTGCCAGCTCATCAGGACAGGATCAGCCCCAGCATTTT. Translation gives CASSSGQDQPQHF.

The V call is TRBV14, the J call TRBJ1-1; no clear D gene. V was trimmed by 2 bases and J by 1 base, leaving 14 bases between them. In germline, CDR1 is SGHDN, CDR2 FVKESK. The CDR3 contains 16 residues. CDR3 nucleotide sequence: TGTGCCAGCAGCCAATACGCAGGAGGATCGAACACTGAAGCTTTCTTT. Translated, it gives CASSQYAGGSNTEAFF.

The V call is TRBV5-8, the J call TRBJ1-5, with D hard to call. Germline CDR1 reads SGHTS; CDR2 reads YDEGEE. Trimming left V 7 bases short and J 7 bases short, with 12 bases between. The CDR3 contains 12 residues. As DNA, the CDR3 is TGTGCCAGCGGGAATTTATCCCAGCCCCAGCATTTT. The encoded protein is CASGNLSQPQHF.

This clonotype appeared once. The chain joins TRBV19 to TRBJ1-6, with D maybe TRBD1 (5 bases). This CDR3 contains 14 residues. The V and J ends lost 6 bases and 9 bases respectively, with 15 bases between them. Germline-derived CDR1 and CDR2 are LNHDA and SQIVND (reference sequence). CDR3 protein: CASRQGLWGSPLHF. The CDR3, as DNA: TGTGCCAGTAGGCAGGGACTCTGGGGTTCACCCCTCCACTTT.

This clonotype was recorded only once. V and J are TRBV7-8 and TRBJ1-4, with a weak D call TRBD1 (6 bases). CDR3 length equals 17 residues. V was clipped by 0 bases and J by 2 bases, with 13 bases between them. Germline assignment: CDR1 SGHVS and CDR2 FQNEAQ. This CDR3 reads CASSLARGVGTNEKLFF. The CDR3 DNA follows: TGTGCCAGCAGCTTAGCTAGGGGGGTAGGGACTAATGAAAAACTGTTTTTT.

The chain employs TRBV30 and TRBJ2-1, with 8 bases fitting TRBD2. This CDR3 is 11 amino acids long. Germline lookup yields CDR1 GTSNPN and CDR2 SVGIG (reference sequence). The CDR3 is CASGMGNEQFF. In DNA form, the CDR3 reads TGTGCTAGCGGGATGGGCAATGAGCAGTTCTTC.